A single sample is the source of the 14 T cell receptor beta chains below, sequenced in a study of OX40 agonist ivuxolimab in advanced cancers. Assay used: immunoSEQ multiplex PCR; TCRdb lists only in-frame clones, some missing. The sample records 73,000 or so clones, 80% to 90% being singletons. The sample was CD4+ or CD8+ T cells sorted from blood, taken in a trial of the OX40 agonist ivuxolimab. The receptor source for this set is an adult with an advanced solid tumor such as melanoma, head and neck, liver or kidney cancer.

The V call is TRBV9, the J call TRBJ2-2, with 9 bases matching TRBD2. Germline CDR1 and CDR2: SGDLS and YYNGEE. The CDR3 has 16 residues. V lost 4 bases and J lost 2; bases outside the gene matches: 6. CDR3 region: CASSLSGRPNTGELFF. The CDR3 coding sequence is TGTGCCAGCAGCTTAAGCGGGAGGCCCAACACCGGGGAGCTGTTTTTT.

The CDR3 DNA reads TGTGCCAGCAGCCGCTCCCACAGGGCGCCCTACAATGAGCAGTTCTTC. Its protein product is CASSRSHRAPYNEQFF. This chain uses TRBV11-3 with TRBJ2-1; TRBD1 might be the D (6 bases). The CDR3 is 16 amino acids. Trimming stripped 5 bases from V and 2 bases from J, with 16 bases between. Looked up from germline, CDR1 is SGHNT and CDR2 is YENEEA.

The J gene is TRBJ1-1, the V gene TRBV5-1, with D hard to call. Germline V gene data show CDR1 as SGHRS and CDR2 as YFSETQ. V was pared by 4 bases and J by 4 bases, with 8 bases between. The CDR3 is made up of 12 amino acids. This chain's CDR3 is CASSGVGTEAFF. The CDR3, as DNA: TGCGCCAGCAGCGGAGTGGGCACTGAAGCTTTCTTT.

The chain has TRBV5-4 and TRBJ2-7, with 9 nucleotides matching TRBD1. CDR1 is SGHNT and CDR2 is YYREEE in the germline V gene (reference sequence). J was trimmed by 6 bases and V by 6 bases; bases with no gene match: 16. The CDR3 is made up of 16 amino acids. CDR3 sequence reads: CASTLGGGQGVGEQYF. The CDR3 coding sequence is TGTGCCAGCACCCTTGGGGGGGGACAGGGTGTAGGCGAGCAGTACTTC.

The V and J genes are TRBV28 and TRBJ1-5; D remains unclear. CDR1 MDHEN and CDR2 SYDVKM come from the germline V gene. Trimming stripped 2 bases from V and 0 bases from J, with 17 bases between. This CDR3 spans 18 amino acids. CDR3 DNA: TGTGCCAGCAGTTTACGCCACACACAAGGGTATAGCAATCAGCCCCAGCATTTT. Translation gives CASSLRHTQGYSNQPQHF.

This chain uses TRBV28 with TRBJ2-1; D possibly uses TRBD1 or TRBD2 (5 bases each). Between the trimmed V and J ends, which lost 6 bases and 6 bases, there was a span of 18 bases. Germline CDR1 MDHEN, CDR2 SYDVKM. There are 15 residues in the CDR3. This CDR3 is CASRRRDQRLNEQFF. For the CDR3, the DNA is TGTGCCAGCAGGCGCCGGGACCAACGTCTCAATGAGCAGTTCTTC.

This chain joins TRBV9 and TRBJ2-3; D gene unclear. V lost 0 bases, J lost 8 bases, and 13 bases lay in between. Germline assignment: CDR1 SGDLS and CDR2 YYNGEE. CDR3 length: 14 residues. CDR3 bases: TGTGCCAGCAGCGTAGGGCCCGGTGCGAGTACGCAGTATTTT. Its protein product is CASSVGPGASTQYF.

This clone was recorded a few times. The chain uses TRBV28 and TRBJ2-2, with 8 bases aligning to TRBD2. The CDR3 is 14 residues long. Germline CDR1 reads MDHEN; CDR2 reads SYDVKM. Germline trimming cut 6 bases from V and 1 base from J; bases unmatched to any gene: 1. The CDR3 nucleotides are TGTGCCAGCAGACTAGCGGAGAACACCGGGGAGCTGTTTTTT. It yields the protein CASRLAENTGELFF.

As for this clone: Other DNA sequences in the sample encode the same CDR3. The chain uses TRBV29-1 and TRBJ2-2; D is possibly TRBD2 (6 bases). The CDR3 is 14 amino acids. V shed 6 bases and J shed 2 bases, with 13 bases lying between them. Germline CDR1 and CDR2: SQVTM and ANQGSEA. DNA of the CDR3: TGCAGCGTCGCCGGGGGAACTAACACCGGGGAGCTGTTTTTT. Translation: CSVAGGTNTGELFF.

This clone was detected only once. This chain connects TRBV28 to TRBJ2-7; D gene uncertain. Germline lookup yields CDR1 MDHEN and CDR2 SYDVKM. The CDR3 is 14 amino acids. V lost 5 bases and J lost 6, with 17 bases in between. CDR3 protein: CASSLSDPDGEQYF. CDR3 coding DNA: TGTGCCAGCAGTCTAAGCGACCCGGACGGCGAGCAGTACTTC.

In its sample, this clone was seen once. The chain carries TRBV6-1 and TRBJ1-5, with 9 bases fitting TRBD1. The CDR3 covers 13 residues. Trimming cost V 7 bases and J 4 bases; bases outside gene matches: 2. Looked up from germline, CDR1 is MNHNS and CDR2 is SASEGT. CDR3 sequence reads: CASNGQGNQPQHF. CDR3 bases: TGTGCCAGCAACGGACAGGGGAATCAGCCCCAGCATTTT.

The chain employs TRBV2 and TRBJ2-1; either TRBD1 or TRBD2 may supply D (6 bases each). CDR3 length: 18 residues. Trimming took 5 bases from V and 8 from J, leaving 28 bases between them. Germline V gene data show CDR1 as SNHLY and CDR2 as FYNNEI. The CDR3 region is CASSKGGMGLRLTHEQFF. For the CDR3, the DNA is TGTGCCAGCAGTAAGGGGGGAATGGGTCTGCGGCTTACGCATGAGCAGTTCTTC.

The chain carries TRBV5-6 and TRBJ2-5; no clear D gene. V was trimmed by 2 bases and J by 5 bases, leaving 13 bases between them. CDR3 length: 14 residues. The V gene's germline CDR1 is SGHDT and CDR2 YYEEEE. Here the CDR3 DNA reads TGTGCCAGCAGCTTTCTCACCGGATCTGAGACCCAGTACTTC. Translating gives CASSFLTGSETQYF.

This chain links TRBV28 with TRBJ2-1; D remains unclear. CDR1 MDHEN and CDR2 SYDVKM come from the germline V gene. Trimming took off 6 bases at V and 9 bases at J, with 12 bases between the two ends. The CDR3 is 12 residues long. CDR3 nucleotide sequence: TGTGCCAGCAGCCCCCCGGCACCTGAGCAGTTCTTC. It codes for CASSPPAPEQFF.